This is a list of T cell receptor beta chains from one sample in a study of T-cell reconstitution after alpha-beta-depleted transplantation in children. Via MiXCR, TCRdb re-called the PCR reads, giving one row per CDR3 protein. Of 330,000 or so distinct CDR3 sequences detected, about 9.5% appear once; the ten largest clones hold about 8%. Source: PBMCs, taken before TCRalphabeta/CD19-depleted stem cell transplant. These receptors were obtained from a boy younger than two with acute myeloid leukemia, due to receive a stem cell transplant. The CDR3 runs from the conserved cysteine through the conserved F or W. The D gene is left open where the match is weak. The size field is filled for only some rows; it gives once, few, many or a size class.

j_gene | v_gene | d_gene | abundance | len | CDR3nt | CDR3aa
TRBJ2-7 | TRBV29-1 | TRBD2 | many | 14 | TGCAGCGTTGTCTTCTCTAGCGGGGGATACGAGCAGTACTTC | CSVVFSSGGYEQYF
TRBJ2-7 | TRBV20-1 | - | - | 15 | TGCTGTGCTAGAGGGGGATGGAGAGGGACCTACGAGCAGTACTTC | CCARGGWRGTYEQYF
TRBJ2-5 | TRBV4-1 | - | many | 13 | TGCGCCAGCAGCCAAGGATGGGCAGAGACCCAGTACTTC | CASSQGWAETQYF
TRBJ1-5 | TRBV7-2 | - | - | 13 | TGTGCCAGCAGCCGACATCCCAATCAGCCCCAGCATTTT | CASSRHPNQPQHF
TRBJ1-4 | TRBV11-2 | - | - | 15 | TGTGCCAGCAGCTTAGATCGAGCCGGGGTGGAAAAACTGTTTTTT | CASSLDRAGVEKLFF
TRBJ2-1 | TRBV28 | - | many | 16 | TGTGCCAGCAGTCTTTACGGACCTGGGTCCTACAATGAGCAGTTCTTC | CASSLYGPGSYNEQFF
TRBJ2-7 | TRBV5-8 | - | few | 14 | TGTGCCAGCAGCCCCGGGACCTTATCCTACGAGCAGTACTTC | CASSPGTLSYEQYF
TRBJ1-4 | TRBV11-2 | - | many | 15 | TGTGCCAGCAGCCCTAGGGCCGGAAGTAATGAAAAACTGTTTTTT | CASSPRAGSNEKLFF
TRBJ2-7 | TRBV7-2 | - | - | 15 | TGTGCCAGCAGCTCAAGGACTCGAAGCTCCTACGAGCAGTACTTC | CASSSRTRSSYEQYF
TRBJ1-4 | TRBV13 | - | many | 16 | TGTGCCAGCAGCTTAGGGGGATTCGATGCGTATGAAAAACTGTTTTTT | CASSLGGFDAYEKLFF
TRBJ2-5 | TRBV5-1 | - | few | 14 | TGCGCCAGCAGCATGGACAGAAACCAAGAGACCCAGTACTTC | CASSMDRNQETQYF
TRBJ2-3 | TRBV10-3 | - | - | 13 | TGTGCCATCAGTGAGGAAAGCCCAGATACGCAGTATTTT | CAISEESPDTQYF
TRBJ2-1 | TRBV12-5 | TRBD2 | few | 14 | TGTGCTAGTGGTTCAACGGGGGGGTGGGATGAGCAGTTCTTC | CASGSTGGWDEQFF
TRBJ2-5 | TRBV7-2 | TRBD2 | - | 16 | TGTGCCAGCAGCTTAGCGCGGGCGGGAGGCCAGACTTCCCAGTACTTC | CASSLARAGGQTSQYF
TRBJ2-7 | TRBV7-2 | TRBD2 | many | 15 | TGTGCCAGCAGAATTACTAGCGGGAGGAACTACGAGCAGTACTTC | CASRITSGRNYEQYF